This T cell receptor (beta chain) was profiled in a study of T cell repertoires in cytomegalovirus infection. The CDR3 spans 13 residues. Trimming took off 1 base at V and 3 bases at J, with 4 bases between the two ends. From germline, CDR1 is SEHNR and CDR2 FQNEAQ (reference sequence). Note on this clonotype: What it binds is unknown.

Each CDR3 protein is one row after TCRdb ran MiXCR on the reads. The sample has around 900,000 distinct CDR3 sequences; around 31% are singletons. This TCR came from a human donor in good health (CMV status not recorded). Some clones in this sample may be carry-over from other donors' samples. This material consisted of cultured CD8+ T cells from PBMCs, taken from culture after CMV antigen stimulation. The chain uses TRBV7-9 and TRBJ1-3; D not certain. CDR3 DNA: TGTGCCAGCAGCTTAGAATTTGGAAACACCATATATTTT. Protein product: CASSLEFGNTIYF.